The T cell receptor (beta chain) under discussion was sequenced for a study of blood T cell repertoires in COVID-19. At the level of the study: The study drew acute and convalescent COVID-19 samples from the United States, Italy and Spain. PBMCs, B-cell-depleted T cells, or T cells were the source of the cDNA or gDNA that made up the material.

A Seattle source enrolled patients during active infection and followed them longitudinally. V lost 2 bases and J lost 8; bases outside the gene matches: 17. The CDR3 runs to 18 residues. CDR1 is SGHDN and CDR2 is FVKESK in the germline V gene. Original data processing: By means of reference gene primer amplification, nucleated cell counts were estimated. The method was immunoSEQ multiplex PCR; TCRdb's version includes in-frame clones alone and lacks a portion of them. The DNA gave D and trimming, while V, J and clone size come from that table. The profile shows roughly 150,000 clones, roughly 88% of them singletons.

The sample was peripheral blood. This rearrangement joins TRBV14 to TRBJ2-1, with TRBD1 identical over 8 bases. The source is a man aged 18 to 29 with COVID-19, enrolled during active disease. As DNA, the CDR3 is TGTGCCAGCAGCCAATCCGCGACAGGGGAGGTCCCACTGGATGAGCAGTTCTTC. Its protein is CASSQSATGEVPLDEQFF.